The T cell receptor (beta chain) described here comes from a study of T cells expressing NK-cell markers (TCRdb year 2020). Broadly, across the study: In sorted CD3+CD56+NKG2C+, CD3+CD56+NKG2C- and CD3+CD56-NKG2C+ T-cell subsets from about eight donors, TCR beta-chain repertoires were profiled. Among the eight sequenced donors, seven were HCMV-seropositive and one was HCMV-seronegative. All eight donors whose samples were sequenced were randomly selected healthy volunteers, three of them men and five women. Libraries were sequenced as 2 x 150 bp reads on Illumina HiSeq 2000/2500, MiSeq or NextSeq. Here is what the overall study found, with its caveats: Those dominant clonotypes were again the most abundant among CD3+CD56-NKG2C+ cells in a handful of donors, at about 28.3-65%. Whether the expanded NKG2C-expressing T cell clones were specific for HCMV antigens remained unclear. For roughly six donors, the dominant CD3+CD56+NKG2C+ clonotypes were among the top 10 CD8+ clonotypes and accounted for 1.0-7.0% of CD8+ T cells.

Worth noting for this clonotype: It lacks a known antigen.

This sample was sequenced with an Illumina HiSeq 2000. 5'RACE template switching, by which a universal primer site and unique molecular identifiers were added, was used to make TCR beta cDNA libraries. cDNA synthesis was primed from the TCR beta constant segment, followed by two successive PCR amplification steps. The authors' pipeline ran thus. MIGEC handled demultiplexing of the reads and grouping by UMI, while MiTCR was used to assemble and quantify clonotypes. Only TCR cDNA sequences supported by at least two reads were kept to exclude erroneous sequences. The tcR package was used for downstream repertoire analysis, and clonotypes were matched between fractions using CDR3 nucleotide sequence together with V segment. VDJmatch was used to annotate antigen specificity against VDJdb, with one amino acid substitution allowed in CDR3. Through TCRdb reprocessing, the reads give one entry per CDR3 protein sequence; DNA is omitted. The V and J calls shown here were made by TCRdb, not taken from the authors' results. The table for this sample records roughly 390,000 distinct CDR3 sequences. The ten largest make up 5.2% of the sample.

From its cysteine to its phenylalanine, the CDR3 spans 16 amino acids. Only the protein is on record. CDR1 and CDR2 (SGHNT, YYREEE) derive from the germline V gene (reference sequence). HCMV serostatus was determined by detecting HCMV-specific IgG in serum with a commercial ELISA kit. Peripheral blood mononuclear cells were isolated from blood by Ficoll density gradient centrifugation. The sequence came from a man aged 18-69 years in good health. Sequenced: blood T cells: a sorted CD56 or NKG2C T cell subset, CD4+ or CD8+ T cells, or bulk PBMC T cells (not recorded which). The sequence joins TRBV5-4 to TRBJ1-4. The CDR3 reads as follows: CASSLDVATANEKLFF.